A selection of T cell receptor beta chains follows, all from one sample in a study of identical twins. TCRdb reprocessed the 5' RACE reads via MiXCR and lists one record per CDR3 protein. The data hold roughly 1,500,000 distinct CDR3 sequences, with about 30% observed a single time. Sequencing was performed on cord blood. The receptors come from a newborn girl in good health. Both conserved end residues are part of each CDR3. A D gene is named only where the DNA matches it firmly. Clone size, where shown, is once, few, many, or a class for clones that have expanded.

TRBJ2-1	-	-	TRBV12-3/TRBV12-4	TGTGCCAGCAGTCCTACAGCGACGGGACGCTACAATGAGCAGTTCTTC	CASSPTATGRYNEQFF
TRBJ2-7	TRBD1	-	TRBV20-1	TGCAGTGCGAGAGGGACAGCTCGATCCTACGAGCAGTACTTC	CSARGTARSYEQYF
TRBJ2-3	-	-	TRBV6-6	TGTGCCAGCAGTTGGGGCAACACAGATACGCAGTATTTT	CASSWGNTDTQYF
TRBJ2-3	-	-	TRBV10-3	TGTGCCATCAGTGAGAGGAACGATACGCAGTATTTT	CAISERNDTQYF
TRBJ2-7	TRBD2	few	TRBV7-2	TGTGCCAGCAGCTTAACTAGCGGGGGGGGTAACAATGAGCAGTACTTC	CASSLTSGGGNNEQYF
TRBJ2-7	-	-	TRBV11-3	TGTGCCAGCAGCACCCGAGCGGGACATTACAATGAGCAGTACTTC	CASSTRAGHYNEQYF
TRBJ1-5	-	few	TRBV2	TGTGCCAGCAGGGTCAGTGGCAAGCAGCCCCAGCATTTT	CASRVSGKQPQHF
TRBJ2-1	-	-	TRBV2	TGTGCCAGCAAAGGGGCATGGGAGCAGTTCTTC	CASKGAWEQFF
TRBJ2-1	-	-	TRBV14	TGTGCCAGCAGCCCTGCGCCCGCACTAGACAATGAGCAGTTCTTC	CASSPAPALDNEQFF
TRBJ2-7	TRBD1	many	TRBV3-1	TGTGCCAGCAGCCTTACGACAGGGACCTACGAGCAGTACTTC	CASSLTTGTYEQYF
TRBJ1-4	TRBD1	-	TRBV2	TGTGCCAGCAGGAAGACAGGGGGCTCGGCCGAAAAACTGTTTTTT	CASRKTGGSAEKLFF
TRBJ2-4	TRBD2	-	TRBV7-2	TGTGCCAGCAGCTTAGGATCTGAGGTAGCGGGAAACATTCAGTACTTC	CASSLGSEVAGNIQYF
TRBJ2-7	-	few	TRBV6-2/TRBV6-3	TGTGCCAGCAGTTACGTTAAGGGGCGCAACGAGCAGTACTTC	CASSYVKGRNEQYF
TRBJ2-1	-	-	TRBV7-9	TGTGCCAGCAGCTTAGCTCGTACTACCCTCGACAATGAGCAGTTCTTC	CASSLARTTLDNEQFF
TRBJ2-3	-	many	TRBV24-1	TGTGCCACCAGCCAAACGACTACCCCAGATACGCAGTATTTT	CATSQTTTPDTQYF
TRBJ1-5	-	-	TRBV28	TGTGCCAGCAGTTTAAAGCCCCAGCATTTT	CASSLKPQHF
TRBJ1-1	TRBD1	-	TRBV6-1	TGTGCCAGCAGTGGGGAGGGGGCTCGAGCTTTCTTT	CASSGEGARAFF
TRBJ2-3	TRBD2	-	TRBV29-1	TGCAGCGTCCGGGGGGGCACAGATACGCAGTATTTT	CSVRGGTDTQYF
TRBJ1-1	-	-	TRBV7-9	TGTGCCAGCAGCTTACAGGGGCTGGACACTGAAGCTTTCTTT	CASSLQGLDTEAFF
TRBJ2-2	TRBD2	few	TRBV20-1	TGCAGTGCTAGGCGCGGGAGGCGCACCGGGGAGCTGTTTTTT	CSARRGRRTGELFF
TRBJ2-7	TRBD1	few	TRBV10-3	TGTGCCATCAGTGAGTCGCGGCAGGGGGCGTACGAGCAGTACTTC	CAISESRQGAYEQYF
TRBJ2-1	-	-	TRBV15	TGTGCCACCAGCAGGGAGGACAGAGGCTCCTACAATGAGCAGTTCTTC	CATSREDRGSYNEQFF
TRBJ2-1	-	-	TRBV12-5	TGTGCTAGTGGTCCTCGGGCGGTCTACAATGAGCAGTTCTTC	CASGPRAVYNEQFF
TRBJ2-5	TRBD2	many	TRBV27	TGTGCCAGCAGTTTACGCCTAGCGGGGGAAGAGACCCAGTACTTC	CASSLRLAGEETQYF
TRBJ2-1	TRBD1	few	TRBV5-6	TGTGCCAGCAGCTTGATTTGGGACAGGTTAGGAAACAATGAGCAGTTCTTC	CASSLIWDRLGNNEQFF
TRBJ2-2	TRBD2	-	TRBV27	TGTGCCAGCAGTCCTCGACTAGCGGGGGGCTTGCTCTCCGGGGAGCTGTTTTTT	CASSPRLAGGLLSGELFF
TRBJ2-1	-	-	TRBV20-1	TGCAGTGCTAGTCCCTCTGAGGGGGGGTTTTACAATGAGCAGTTCTTC	CSASPSEGGFYNEQFF
TRBJ2-5	-	few	TRBV7-9	TGTGCCAGCAGCAACAGGCATACCCAAGAGACCCAGTACTTC	CASSNRHTQETQYF
TRBJ2-7	-	-	TRBV2	TGTGCCAGCAGTGCGGGGGAGGTCGCCTACGAGCAGTACTTC	CASSAGEVAYEQYF
TRBJ2-2	TRBD2	-	TRBV2	TGTGCCAGCAGTGAAGCTAGCGGGGTTTGGAGCACCGGGGAGCTGTTTTTT	CASSEASGVWSTGELFF
TRBJ2-1	-	few	TRBV4-2	TGTGCCAGCAGCCAAGAGGGCAAGCAGTTCTTC	CASSQEGKQFF
TRBJ1-2	TRBD1	-	TRBV20-1	TGCAGTGCTAGGGACAGGGGGAGTGCAAACTATGGCTACACCTTC	CSARDRGSANYGYTF